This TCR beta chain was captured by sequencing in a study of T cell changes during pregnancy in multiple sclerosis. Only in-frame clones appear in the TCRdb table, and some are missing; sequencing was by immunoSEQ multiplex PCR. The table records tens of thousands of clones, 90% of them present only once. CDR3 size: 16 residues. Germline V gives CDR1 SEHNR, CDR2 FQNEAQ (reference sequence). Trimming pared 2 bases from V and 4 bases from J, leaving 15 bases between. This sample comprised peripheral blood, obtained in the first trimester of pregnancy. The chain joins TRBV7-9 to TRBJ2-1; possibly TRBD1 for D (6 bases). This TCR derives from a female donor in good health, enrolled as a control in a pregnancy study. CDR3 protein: CASSLRQEAYYNEQFF. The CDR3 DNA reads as TGTGCCAGCAGCTTAAGACAGGAAGCCTATTACAATGAGCAGTTCTTC.